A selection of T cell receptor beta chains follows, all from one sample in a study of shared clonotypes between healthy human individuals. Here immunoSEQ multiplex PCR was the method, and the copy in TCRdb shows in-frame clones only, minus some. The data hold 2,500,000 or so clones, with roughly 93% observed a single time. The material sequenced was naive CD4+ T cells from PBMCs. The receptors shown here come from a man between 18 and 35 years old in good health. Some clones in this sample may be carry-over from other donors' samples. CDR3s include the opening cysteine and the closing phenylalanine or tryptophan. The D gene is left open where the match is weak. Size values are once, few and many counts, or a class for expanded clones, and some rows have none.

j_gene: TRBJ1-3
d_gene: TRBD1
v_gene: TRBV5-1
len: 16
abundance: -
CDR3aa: CASSSRDSTSGNTIYF
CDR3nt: TGCGCCAGCAGCTCCCGGGACAGCACCTCTGGAAACACCATATATTTT

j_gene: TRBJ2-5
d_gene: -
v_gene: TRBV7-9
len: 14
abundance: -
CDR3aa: CASSLSGNQETQYF
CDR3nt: TGTGCCAGCAGCTTATCGGGTAACCAAGAGACCCAGTACTTC

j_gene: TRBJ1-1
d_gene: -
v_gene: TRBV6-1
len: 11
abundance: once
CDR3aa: CASSGSTEAFF
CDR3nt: TGTGCCAGCTCGGGGAGCACTGAAGCTTTCTTT

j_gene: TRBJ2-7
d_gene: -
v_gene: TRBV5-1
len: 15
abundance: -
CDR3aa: CASSQPGREFYEQYF
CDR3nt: TGCGCCAGCAGCCAGCCGGGACGGGAGTTCTACGAGCAGTACTTC

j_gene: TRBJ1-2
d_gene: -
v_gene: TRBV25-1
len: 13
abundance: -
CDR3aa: CASSDPGRGGYTF
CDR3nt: TGTGCCAGCAGTGACCCTGGGCGAGGGGGCTACACCTTC

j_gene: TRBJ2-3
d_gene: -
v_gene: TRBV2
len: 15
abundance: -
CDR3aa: CASSVRVASTDTQYF
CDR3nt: TGTGCCAGCAGTGTCCGAGTTGCTAGCACAGATACGCAGTATTTT

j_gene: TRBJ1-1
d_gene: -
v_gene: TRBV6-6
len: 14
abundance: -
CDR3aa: CASSLRGAHTEAFF
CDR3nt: TGTGCCAGCAGCCTCAGGGGCGCGCACACTGAAGCTTTCTTT

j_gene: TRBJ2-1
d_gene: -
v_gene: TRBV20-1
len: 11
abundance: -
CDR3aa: CSASPDNEQFF
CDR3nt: TGCAGTGCTAGTCCCGACAATGAGCAGTTCTTC

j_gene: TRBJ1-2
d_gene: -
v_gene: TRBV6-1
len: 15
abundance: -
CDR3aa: CASSEFRTGGYGYTF
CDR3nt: TGTGCCAGCAGTGAATTTAGAACGGGGGGGTATGGCTACACCTTC

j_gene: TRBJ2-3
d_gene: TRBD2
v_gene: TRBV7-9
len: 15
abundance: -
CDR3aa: CASSSQGGGGDTQYF
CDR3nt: TGTGCCAGCAGCTCCCAGGGCGGCGGGGGAGATACGCAGTATTTT

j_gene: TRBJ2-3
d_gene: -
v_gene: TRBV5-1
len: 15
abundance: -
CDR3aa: CASSRDPAGIDTQYF
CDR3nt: TGCGCCAGCAGTCGGGATCCCGCCGGAATCGATACGCAGTATTTT

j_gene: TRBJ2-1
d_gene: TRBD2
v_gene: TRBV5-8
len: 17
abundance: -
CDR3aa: CASSHLRGGSKYNEQFF
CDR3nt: TGTGCCAGCAGCCACCTCCGGGGGGGGTCGAAATACAATGAGCAGTTCTTC

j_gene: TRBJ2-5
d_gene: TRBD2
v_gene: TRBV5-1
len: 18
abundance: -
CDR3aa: CASSLEASGTGNQETQYF
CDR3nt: TGCGCCAGCAGCTTGGAAGCTAGCGGGACGGGAAACCAAGAGACCCAGTACTTC

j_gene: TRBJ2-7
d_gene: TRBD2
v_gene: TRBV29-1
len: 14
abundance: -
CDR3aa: CSALAGGPSYEQYF
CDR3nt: TGCAGCGCCTTAGCGGGAGGGCCCTCCTACGAGCAGTACTTC

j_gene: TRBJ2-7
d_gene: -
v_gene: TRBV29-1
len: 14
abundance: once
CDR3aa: CSVGWTEGSGEQYF
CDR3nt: TGCAGCGTTGGGTGGACAGAGGGATCGGGGGAGCAGTACTTC

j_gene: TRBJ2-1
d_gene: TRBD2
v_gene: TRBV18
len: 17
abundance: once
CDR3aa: CASSPLLAGGPRGEQFF
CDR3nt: TGTGCCAGCTCACCGCTGCTAGCGGGAGGGCCTAGAGGTGAGCAGTTCTTC

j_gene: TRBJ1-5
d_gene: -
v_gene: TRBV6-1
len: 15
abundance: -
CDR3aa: CASRDPGVSNQPQHF
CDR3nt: TGTGCCAGCAGAGACCCGGGCGTTAGCAATCAGCCCCAGCATTTT

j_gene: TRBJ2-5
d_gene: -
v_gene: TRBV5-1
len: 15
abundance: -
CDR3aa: CASSFPSGNQETQYF
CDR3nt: TGCGCCAGCAGCTTCCCCTCAGGGAACCAAGAGACCCAGTACTTC

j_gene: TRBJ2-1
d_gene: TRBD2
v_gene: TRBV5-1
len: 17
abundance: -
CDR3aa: CASSLVLQREFYNEQFF
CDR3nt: TGCGCCAGCAGCTTGGTCCTGCAGCGGGAGTTCTACAATGAGCAGTTCTTC

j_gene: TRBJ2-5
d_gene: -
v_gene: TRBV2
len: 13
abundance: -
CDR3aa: CASINGPQETQYF
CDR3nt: TGTGCCAGCATAAACGGTCCACAAGAGACCCAGTACTTC

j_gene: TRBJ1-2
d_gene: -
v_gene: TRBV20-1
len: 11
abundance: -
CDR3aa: CKVGTADGYTF
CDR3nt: TGCAAAGTAGGGACCGCGGATGGCTACACCTTC

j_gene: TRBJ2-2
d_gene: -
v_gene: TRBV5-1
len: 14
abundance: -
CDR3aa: CASSTDIRNGELFF
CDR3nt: TGCGCCAGCAGCACGGACATAAGGAACGGGGAGCTGTTTTTT

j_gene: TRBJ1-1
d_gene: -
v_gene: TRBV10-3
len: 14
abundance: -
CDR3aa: CAISELITNTEAFF
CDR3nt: TGTGCCATCAGTGAGTTGATCACAAACACTGAAGCTTTCTTT

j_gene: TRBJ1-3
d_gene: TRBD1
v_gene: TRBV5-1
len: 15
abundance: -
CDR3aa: CASSRGTVSGNTIYF
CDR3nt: TGCGCCAGCAGCCGCGGGACAGTCTCTGGAAACACCATATATTTT

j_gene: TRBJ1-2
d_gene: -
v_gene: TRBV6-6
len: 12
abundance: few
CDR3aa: CASSEDKRGYTF
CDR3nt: TGTGCCAGCAGTGAGGACAAGCGTGGCTACACCTTC

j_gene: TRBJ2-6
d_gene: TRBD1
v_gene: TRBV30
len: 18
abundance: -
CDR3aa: CAWSIGTGQLSGANVLTF
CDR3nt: TGTGCCTGGAGTATAGGGACAGGGCAACTGTCTGGGGCCAACGTCCTGACTTTC

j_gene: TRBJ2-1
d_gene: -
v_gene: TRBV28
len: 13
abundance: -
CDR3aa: CASSLQGVLEQFF
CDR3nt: TGTGCCAGCAGCCTACAAGGGGTTCTCGAGCAGTTCTTC

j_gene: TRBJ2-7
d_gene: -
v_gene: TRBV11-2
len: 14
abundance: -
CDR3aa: CASRTQARSYEQYF
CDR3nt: TGTGCCAGCAGGACACAGGCCCGCTCCTACGAGCAGTACTTC

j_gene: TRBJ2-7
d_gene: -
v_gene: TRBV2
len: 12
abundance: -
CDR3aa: CASSPTSYEQYF
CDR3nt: TGTGCCAGCAGCCCAACTAGTTACGAGCAGTACTTC

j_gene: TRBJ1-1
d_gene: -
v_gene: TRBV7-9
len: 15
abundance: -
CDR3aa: CASSLGYRQNTEAFF
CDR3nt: TGTGCCAGCAGCTTAGGATACAGACAGAACACTGAAGCTTTCTTT

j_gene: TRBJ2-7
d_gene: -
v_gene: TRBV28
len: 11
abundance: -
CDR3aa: CASTGFYEQYF
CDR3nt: TGTGCCAGCACAGGGTTCTACGAGCAGTACTTC

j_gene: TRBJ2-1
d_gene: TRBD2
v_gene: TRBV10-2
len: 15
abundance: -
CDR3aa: CASSLSGLPSDEQFF
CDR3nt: TGCGCCAGCAGTTTATCGGGACTACCCTCTGATGAGCAGTTCTTC

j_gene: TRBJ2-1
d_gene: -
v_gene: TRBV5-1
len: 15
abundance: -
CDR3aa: CASTLGGLDYNEQFF
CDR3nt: TGCGCCAGCACCTTGGGGGGACTCGACTACAATGAGCAGTTCTTC

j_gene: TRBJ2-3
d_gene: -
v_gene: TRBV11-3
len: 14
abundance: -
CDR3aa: CASSGASSTDTQYF
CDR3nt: TGTGCCAGCTCAGGAGCTTCTAGCACAGATACGCAGTATTTT

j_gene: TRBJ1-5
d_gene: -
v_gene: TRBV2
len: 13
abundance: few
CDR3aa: CASSQGARQPQHF
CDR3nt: TGTGCCAGCAGTCAGGGAGCTCGCCAGCCCCAGCATTTT

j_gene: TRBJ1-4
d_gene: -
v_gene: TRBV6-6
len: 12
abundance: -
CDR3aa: CASSYRVEKLFF
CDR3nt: TGTGCCAGCAGTTATAGGGTTGAAAAACTGTTTTTT

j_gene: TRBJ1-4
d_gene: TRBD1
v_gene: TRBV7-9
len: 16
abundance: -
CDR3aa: CASSLDRGATNEKLFF
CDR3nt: TGTGCCAGCAGCTTAGACAGGGGAGCAACTAATGAAAAACTGTTTTTT

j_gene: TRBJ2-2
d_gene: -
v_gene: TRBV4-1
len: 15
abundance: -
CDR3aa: CASSQDNRDTGELFF
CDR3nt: TGCGCCAGCAGCCAAGATAACAGGGACACCGGGGAGCTGTTTTTT

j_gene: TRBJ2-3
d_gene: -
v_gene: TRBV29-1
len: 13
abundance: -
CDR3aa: CSVDHFIGDTQYF
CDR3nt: TGCAGCGTTGACCACTTTATTGGAGATACGCAGTATTTT

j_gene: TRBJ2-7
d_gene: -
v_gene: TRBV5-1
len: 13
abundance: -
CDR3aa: CASSPPSSYEQYF
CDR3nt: TGCGCCAGCAGCCCACCGAGCTCCTACGAGCAGTACTTC

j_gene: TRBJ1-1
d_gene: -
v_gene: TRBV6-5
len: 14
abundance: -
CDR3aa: CASRKQPPNTEAFF
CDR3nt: TGTGCCAGCAGAAAACAGCCCCCGAACACTGAAGCTTTCTTT

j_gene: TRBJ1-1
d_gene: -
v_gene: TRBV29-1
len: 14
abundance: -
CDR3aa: CSVQRVLRDTEAFF
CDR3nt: TGCAGCGTCCAGAGGGTCTTAAGGGACACTGAAGCTTTCTTT

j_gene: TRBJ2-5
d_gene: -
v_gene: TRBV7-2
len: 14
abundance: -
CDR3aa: CASSFDRYQETQYF
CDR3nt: TGTGCCAGCAGCTTCGACAGATACCAAGAGACCCAGTACTTC

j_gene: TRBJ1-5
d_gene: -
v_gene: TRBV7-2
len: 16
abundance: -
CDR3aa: CASTFDPGVSNQPQHF
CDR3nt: TGTGCCAGCACTTTTGATCCGGGGGTGAGCAATCAGCCCCAGCATTTT

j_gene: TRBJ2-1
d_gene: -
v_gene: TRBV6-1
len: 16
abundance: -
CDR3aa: CASSEMRYVQGDEQFF
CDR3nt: TGTGCCAGCAGTGAAATGAGATACGTACAGGGTGATGAGCAGTTCTTC